This T cell receptor (beta chain) stems from a study of T cell changes during pregnancy in multiple sclerosis. The table came from immunoSEQ multiplex PCR; TCRdb's copy has only in-frame clones and leaves some out. The sample contains about 80,000 clones, around 93% of which appear only once. This CDR3 is built from 16 residues. Germline CDR1 and CDR2: SEHNR and FQNEAQ (reference sequence). With 5 bases clipped from V and 5 bases from J, the junction kept 10 bases outside the gene matches. This sequence joins TRBV7-9 and TRBJ2-1; 9 bases are a match to TRBD2. This receptor was identified in a female donor in good health, enrolled as a control in a pregnancy study. The source material was peripheral blood, sampled after pregnancy. In DNA form, the CDR3 reads TGTGCCAGCAGCGAGGGAACGGCTAGCGGGGACAATGAGCAGTTCTTC. It specifies CASSEGTASGDNEQFF. The whole variable domain, filled in from reference TRBV7-9 and TRBJ2-1, reads DTGVSQNPRHKITKRGQNVTFRCDPISEHNRLYWYRQTLGQGPEFLTYFQNEAQLEKSRLLSDRFSAERPKGSFSTLEIQRTEQGDSAMYLCASSEGTASGDNEQFFGPGTRLTVL.